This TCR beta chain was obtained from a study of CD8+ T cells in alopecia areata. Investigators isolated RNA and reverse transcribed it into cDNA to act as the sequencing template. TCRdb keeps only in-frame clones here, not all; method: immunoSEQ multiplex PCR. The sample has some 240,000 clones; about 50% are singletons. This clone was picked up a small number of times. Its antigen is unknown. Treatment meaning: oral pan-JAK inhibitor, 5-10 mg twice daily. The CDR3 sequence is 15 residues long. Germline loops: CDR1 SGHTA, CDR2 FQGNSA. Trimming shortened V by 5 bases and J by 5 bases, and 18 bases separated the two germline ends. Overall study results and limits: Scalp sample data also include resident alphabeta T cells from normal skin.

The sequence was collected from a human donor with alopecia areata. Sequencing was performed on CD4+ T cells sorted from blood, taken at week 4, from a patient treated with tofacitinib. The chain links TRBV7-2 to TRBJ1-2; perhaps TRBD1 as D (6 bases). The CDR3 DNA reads TGTGCCAGCAGCATACGACAAACAGGGCCGTATGGCTACACCTTC. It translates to CASSIRQTGPYGYTF.